This T cell receptor (beta chain) was captured in a study of response to subunit inactivated influenza vaccine (dated by TCRdb to the late 2010s). Regarding the study in general: Deep quantitative T cell receptor repertoire profiling was used in the study to track responses to a trivalent subunit inactivated influenza vaccine. The paper as a whole reports these results and caveats: The authors suggested that each seasonal influenza vaccination may recruit only a limited number of new T cells.

V and J are trimmed by 8 bases and 6 bases, and the gene matches miss 4 bases of the junction. Looking up the germline V gene (reference sequence) yields CDR1 DFQATT and CDR2 SNEGSKA. From the cysteine through the phenylalanine, the CDR3 covers 11 amino acids. Solely the CDR3 DNA is kept, with 33 bases framed from the first base. Library preparation employed RT-PCR. Data came from an Illumina HiSeq 2500. TCRdb trimmed the raw reads at Q25, called clones with MiXCR and kept productive beta chains. Each entry is one CDR3 protein sequence, shown with its most common DNA and genes. In this sample the table shows under 550,000 distinct CDR3 sequences, roughly 8.2% of which occur a single time. 10% to 15% of the sample rests with the top ten. As to this clonotype: No cognate antigen has been identified for it. Qualities for individual bases were not recorded, and no much larger clone is one base off.

The sample was PBMCs from blood, taken less than 25 months after vaccination. The sequence was collected from a man in his fifties or sixties who received an inactivated influenza vaccine. Donor details come from another sample of the same person, matched by shared clones. This sequence uses TRBV20-1 and TRBJ2-3, with 8 bases matching TRBD2. Read as DNA, the sequence is TGCAGTCGGGGGGGCCTGGATACGCAGTATTTT. This yields the protein CSRGGLDTQYF.